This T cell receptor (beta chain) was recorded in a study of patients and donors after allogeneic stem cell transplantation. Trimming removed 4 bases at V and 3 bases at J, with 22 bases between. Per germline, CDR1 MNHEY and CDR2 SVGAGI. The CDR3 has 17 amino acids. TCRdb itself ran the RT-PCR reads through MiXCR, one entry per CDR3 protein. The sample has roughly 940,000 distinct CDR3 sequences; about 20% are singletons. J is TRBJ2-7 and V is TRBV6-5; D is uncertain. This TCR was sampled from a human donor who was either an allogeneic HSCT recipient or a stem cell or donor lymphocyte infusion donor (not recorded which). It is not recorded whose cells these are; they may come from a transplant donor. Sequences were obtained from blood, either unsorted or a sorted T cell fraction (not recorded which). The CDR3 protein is CASSSIPHPQWGYEQYF. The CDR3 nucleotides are TGTGCCAGCAGTTCGATCCCCCACCCGCAGTGGGGCTACGAGCAGTACTTC.